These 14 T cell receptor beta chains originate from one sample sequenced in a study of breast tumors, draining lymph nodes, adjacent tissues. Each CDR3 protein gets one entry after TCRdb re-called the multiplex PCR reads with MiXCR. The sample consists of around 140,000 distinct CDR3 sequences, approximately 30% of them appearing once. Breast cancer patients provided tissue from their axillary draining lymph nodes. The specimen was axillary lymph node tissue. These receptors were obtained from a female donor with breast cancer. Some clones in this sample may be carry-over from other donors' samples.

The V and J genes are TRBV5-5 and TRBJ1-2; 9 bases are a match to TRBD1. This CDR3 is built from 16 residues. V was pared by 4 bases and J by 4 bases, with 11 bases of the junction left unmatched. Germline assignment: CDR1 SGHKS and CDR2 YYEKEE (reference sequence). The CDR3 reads CASSVGSGQGSYGYTF. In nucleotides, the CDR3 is TGTGCCAGCAGCGTTGGGTCGGGACAGGGTAGCTATGGCTACACCTTC.

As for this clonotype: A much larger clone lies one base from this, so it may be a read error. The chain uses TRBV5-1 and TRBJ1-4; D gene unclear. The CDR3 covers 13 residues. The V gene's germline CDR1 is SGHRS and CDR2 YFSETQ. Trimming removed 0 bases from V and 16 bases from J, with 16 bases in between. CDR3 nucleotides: TGCGCCAGCAGCTTGGGAGTACGTGAAAACCCGTTTTTT. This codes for CASSLGVRENPFF.

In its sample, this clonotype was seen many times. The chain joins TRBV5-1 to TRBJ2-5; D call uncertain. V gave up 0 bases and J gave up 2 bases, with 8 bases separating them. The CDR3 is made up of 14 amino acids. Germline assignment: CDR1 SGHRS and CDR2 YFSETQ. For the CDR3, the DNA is TGCGCCAGCAGCTTGGGTGGTTTTCAAGAGACCCAGTACTTC. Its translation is CASSLGGFQETQYF.

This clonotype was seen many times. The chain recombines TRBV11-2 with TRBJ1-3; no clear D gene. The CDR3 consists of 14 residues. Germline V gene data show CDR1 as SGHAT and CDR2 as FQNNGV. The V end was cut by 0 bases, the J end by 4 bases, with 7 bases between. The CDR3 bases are TGTGCCAGCAGCTTAGATCAGAGAGGAAACACCATATATTTT. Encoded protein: CASSLDQRGNTIYF.

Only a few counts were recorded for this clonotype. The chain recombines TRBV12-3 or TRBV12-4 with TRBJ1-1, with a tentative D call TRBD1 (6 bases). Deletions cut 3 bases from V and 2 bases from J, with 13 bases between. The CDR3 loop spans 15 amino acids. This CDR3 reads CASSLMGGPNTEAFF. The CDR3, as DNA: TGTGCCAGCAGTTTGATGGGGGGCCCAAACACTGAAGCTTTCTTT.

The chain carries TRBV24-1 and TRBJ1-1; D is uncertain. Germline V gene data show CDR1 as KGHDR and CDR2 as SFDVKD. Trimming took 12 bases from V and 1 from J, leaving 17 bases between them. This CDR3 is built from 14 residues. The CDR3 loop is CASRAGSTNTEAFF. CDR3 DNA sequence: TGTGCCTCCCGTGCAGGATCGACGAACACTGAAGCTTTCTTT.

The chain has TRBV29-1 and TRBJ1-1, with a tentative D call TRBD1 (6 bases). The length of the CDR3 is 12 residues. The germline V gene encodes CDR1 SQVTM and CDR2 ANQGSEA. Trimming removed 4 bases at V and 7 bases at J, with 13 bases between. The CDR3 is CSVGSGGGEAFF. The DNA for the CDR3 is TGCAGCGTTGGTTCCGGGGGCGGTGAAGCTTTCTTT.

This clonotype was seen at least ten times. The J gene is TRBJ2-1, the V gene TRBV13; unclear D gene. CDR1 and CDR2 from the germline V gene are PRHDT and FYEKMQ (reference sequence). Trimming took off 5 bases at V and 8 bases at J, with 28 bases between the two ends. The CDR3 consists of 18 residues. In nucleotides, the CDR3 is TGTGCCAGCAGCATATCAGCCTTCCGGCAATACCCCCGGGATGAGCAGTTCTTC. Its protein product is CASSISAFRQYPRDEQFF.

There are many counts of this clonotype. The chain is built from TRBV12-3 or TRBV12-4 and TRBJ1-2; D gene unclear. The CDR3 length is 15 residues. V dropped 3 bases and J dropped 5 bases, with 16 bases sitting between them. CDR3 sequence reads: CASSLAGSGAYGYTF. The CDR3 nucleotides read TGTGCCAGCAGTTTGGCCGGCAGTGGAGCTTATGGCTACACCTTC.

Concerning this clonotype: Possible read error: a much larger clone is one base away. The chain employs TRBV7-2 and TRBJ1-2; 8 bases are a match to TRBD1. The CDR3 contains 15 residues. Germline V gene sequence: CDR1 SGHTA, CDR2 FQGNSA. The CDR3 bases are TGTGCCAGCAGCCCACAGGGGGACGCGAGCTATGGCTACCCCTTC. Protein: CASSPQGDASYGYPF.

The CDR3 sequence: CASTPEVNTGELFF. CDR3 nucleotide sequence: TGTGCCAGCACCCCGGAAGTTAACACCGGGGAGCTGTTTTTT. V and J are TRBV27 and TRBJ2-2; no firm D call. Trimming cost V 7 bases and J 2 bases, with 11 bases left between them. In germline, CDR1 is MNHEY, CDR2 SMNVEV (reference sequence). CDR3 length equals 14 residues.

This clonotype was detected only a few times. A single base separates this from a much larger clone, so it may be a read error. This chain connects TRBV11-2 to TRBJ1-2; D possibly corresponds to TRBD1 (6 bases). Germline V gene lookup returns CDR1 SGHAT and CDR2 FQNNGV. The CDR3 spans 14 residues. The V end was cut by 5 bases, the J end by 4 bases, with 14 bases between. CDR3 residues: CASSRATGTYGYTF. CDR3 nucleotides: TGTGCCAGCAGCAGGGCAACAGGGACCTATGGCTACACCTTC. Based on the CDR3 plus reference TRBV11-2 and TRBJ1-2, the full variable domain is EAGVAQSPRYKIIEKRQSVAFWCNPISGHATLYWYQQILGQGPKLLIQFQNNGVVDDSQLPKDRFSAERLKGVDSTLKIQPAKLEDSAVYLCASSRATGTYGYTFGSGTRLTVV.

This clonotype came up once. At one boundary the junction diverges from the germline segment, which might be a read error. This chain's CDR3 is CTSRGFEIGNERFF. CDR3 coding DNA: TGTACCAGCAGGGGATTTGAGATTGGGAATGAGCGGTTCTTC. The rearrangement links TRBV25-1 to TRBJ2-1, with D possibly being TRBD1 (6 bases). Germline lookup yields CDR1 MGHDK and CDR2 SYGVNS. The CDR3 totals 14 residues.

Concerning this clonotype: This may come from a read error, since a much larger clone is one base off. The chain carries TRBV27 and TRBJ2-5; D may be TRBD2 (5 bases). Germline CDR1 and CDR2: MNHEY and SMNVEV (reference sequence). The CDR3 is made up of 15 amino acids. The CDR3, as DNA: TGTGCCAGCAGTTTATCTCGGGAAGTCCAAGGGACCCAGTACTTC. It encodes CASSLSREVQGTQYF.